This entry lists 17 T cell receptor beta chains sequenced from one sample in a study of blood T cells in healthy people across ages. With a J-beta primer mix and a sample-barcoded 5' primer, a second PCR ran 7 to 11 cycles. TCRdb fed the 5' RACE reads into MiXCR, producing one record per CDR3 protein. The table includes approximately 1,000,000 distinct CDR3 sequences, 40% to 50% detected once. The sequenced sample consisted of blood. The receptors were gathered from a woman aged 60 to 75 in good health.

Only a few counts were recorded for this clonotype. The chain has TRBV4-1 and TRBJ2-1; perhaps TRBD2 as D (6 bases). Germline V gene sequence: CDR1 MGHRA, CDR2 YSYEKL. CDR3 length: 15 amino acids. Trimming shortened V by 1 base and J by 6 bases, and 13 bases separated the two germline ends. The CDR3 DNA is TGCGCCAGCAGCCAAGGACGGGAGCCTTTCAATGAGCAGTTCTTC. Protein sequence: CASSQGREPFNEQFF.

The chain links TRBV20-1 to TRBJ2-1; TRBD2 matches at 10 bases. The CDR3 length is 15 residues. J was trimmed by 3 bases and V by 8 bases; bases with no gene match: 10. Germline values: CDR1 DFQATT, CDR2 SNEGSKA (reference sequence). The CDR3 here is CSPSKASGSYNEQFF. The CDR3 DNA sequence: TGCAGTCCCTCCAAGGCTAGCGGGAGCTACAATGAGCAGTTCTTC.

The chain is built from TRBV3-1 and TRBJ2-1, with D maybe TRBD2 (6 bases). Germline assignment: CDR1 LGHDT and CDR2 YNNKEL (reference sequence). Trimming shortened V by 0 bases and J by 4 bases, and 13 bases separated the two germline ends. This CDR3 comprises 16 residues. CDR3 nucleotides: TGTGCCAGCAGCCAAGATAGGGCGGGGCGGTACAATGAGCAGTTCTTC. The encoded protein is CASSQDRAGRYNEQFF.

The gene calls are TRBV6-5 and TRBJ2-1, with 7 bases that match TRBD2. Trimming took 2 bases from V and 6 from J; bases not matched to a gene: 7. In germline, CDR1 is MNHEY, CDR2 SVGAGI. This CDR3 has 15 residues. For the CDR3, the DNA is TGTGCCAGCAGTTACAGTGGACTAGGTTCCAATGAGCAGTTCTTC. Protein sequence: CASSYSGLGSNEQFF.

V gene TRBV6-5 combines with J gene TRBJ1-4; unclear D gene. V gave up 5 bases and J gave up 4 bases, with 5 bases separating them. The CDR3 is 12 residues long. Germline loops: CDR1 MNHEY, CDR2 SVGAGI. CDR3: CASSPHNEKLFF. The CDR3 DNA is TGTGCCAGCAGTCCGCATAATGAAAAACTGTTTTTT.

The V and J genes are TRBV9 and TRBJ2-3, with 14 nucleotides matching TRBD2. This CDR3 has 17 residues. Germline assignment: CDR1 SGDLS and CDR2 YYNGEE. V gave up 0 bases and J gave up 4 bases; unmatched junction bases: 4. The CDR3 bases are TGTGCCAGCAGCGTAGGACTAGCGGGAGGGGTCGCAGATACGCAGTATTTT. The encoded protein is CASSVGLAGGVADTQYF.

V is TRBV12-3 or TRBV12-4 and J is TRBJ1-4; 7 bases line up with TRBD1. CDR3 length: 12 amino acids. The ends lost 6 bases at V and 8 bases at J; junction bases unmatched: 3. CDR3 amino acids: CASRDRKEKLFF. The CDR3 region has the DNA TGTGCCAGCAGGGACAGGAAGGAAAAACTGTTTTTT.

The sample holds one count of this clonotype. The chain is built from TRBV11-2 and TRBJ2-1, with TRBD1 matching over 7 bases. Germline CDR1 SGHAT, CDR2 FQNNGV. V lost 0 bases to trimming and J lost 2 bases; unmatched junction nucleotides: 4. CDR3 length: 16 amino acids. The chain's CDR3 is CASSLDQGVPYNEQFF. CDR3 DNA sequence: TGTGCCAGCAGCTTAGATCAGGGGGTCCCCTACAATGAGCAGTTCTTC.

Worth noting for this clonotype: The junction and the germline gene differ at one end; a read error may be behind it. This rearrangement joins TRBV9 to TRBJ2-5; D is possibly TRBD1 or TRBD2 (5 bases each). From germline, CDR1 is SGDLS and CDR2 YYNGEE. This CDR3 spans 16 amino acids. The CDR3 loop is CASSAGVFWGQETQYF. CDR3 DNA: TGTGCCAGCAGCGCCGGGGTTTTTTGGGGCCAAGAGACCCAGTACTTT.

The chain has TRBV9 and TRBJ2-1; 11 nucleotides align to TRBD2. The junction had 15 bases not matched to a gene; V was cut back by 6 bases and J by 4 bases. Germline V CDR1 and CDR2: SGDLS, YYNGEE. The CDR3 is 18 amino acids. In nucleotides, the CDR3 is TGTGCCAGCACCCAGGGCTTGGCTAGCGGGAGGTTATACAATGAGCAGTTCTTC. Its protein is CASTQGLASGRLYNEQFF.

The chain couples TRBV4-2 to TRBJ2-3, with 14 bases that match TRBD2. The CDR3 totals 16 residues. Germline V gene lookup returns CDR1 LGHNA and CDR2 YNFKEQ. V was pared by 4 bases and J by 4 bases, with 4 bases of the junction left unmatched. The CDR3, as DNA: TGTGCCAGCAGCCGCGGGACTAGCGGGAGTTCAGATACGCAGTATTTT. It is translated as CASSRGTSGSSDTQYF.

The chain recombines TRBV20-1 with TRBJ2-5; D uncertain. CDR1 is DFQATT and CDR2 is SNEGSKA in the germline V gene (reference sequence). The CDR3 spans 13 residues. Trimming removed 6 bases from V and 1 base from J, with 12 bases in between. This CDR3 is CSATLPIQETQYF. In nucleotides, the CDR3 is TGCAGTGCGACTCTCCCCATCCAAGAGACCCAGTACTTC.

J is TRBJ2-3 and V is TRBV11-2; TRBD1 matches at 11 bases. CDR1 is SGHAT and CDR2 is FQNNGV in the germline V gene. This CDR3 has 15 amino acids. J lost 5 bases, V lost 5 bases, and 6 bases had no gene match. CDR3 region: CASSEMDRGRDTQYF. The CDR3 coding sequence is TGTGCCAGCAGCGAAATGGACAGGGGGCGAGATACGCAGTATTTT.

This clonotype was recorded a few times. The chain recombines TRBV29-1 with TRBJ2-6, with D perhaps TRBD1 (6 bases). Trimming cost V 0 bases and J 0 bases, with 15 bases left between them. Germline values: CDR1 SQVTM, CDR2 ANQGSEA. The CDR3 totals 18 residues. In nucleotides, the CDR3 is TGCAGCGTTGAAGATCCGCGACAGGATCCCTCTGGGGCCAACGTCCTGACTTTC. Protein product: CSVEDPRQDPSGANVLTF.

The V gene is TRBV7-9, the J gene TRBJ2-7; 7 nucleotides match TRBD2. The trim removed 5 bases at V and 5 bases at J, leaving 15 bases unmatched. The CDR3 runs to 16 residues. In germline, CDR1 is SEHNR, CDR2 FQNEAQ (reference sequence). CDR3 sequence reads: CASSRKGLETSHEQYF. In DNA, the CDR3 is TGTGCCAGCAGCCGAAAAGGACTAGAAACAAGTCACGAGCAGTACTTC. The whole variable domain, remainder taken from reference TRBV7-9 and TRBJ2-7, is DTGVSQNPRHKITKRGQNVTFRCDPISEHNRLYWYRQTLGQGPEFLTYFQNEAQLEKSRLLSDRFSAERPKGSFSTLEIQRTEQGDSAMYLCASSRKGLETSHEQYFGPGTRLTVT.

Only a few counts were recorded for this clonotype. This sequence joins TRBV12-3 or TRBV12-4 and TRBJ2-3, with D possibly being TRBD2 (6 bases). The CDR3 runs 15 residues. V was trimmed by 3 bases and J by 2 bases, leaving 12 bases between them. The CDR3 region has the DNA TGTGCCAGCAGTTTTGGGCGGGACCACACAGATACGCAGTATTTT. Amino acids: CASSFGRDHTDTQYF.

The CDR3 reads CASSPGTSGRGQYF. The CDR3 DNA follows: TGTGCCAGCAGTCCCGGGACTAGCGGGCGTGGGCAGTACTTC. J is TRBJ2-5 and V is TRBV27, with TRBD2 matching 12 bases. Germline loops: CDR1 MNHEY, CDR2 SMNVEV (reference sequence). The length of the CDR3 is 14 residues. V shed 5 bases and J 11 bases; nucleotides not matched to a gene: 9.